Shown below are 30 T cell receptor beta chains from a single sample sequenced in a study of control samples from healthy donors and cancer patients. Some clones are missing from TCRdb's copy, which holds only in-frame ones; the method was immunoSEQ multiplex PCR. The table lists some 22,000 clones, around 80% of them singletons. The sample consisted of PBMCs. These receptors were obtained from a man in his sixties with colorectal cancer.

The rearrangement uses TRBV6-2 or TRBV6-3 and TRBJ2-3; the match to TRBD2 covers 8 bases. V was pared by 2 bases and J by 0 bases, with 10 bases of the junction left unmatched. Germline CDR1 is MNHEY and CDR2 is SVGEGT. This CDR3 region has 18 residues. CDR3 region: CASSYRAGGSLSTDTQYF. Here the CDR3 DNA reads TGTGCCAGCAGTTACCGGGCGGGGGGCTCCCTTAGCACAGATACGCAGTATTTT.

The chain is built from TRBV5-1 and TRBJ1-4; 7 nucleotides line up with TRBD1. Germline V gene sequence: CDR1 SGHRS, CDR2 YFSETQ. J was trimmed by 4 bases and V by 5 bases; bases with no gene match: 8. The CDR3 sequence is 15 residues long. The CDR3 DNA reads TGCGCCAGCAGGGTTACAGGGGACTTTAATGAAAAACTGTTTTTT. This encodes CASRVTGDFNEKLFF.

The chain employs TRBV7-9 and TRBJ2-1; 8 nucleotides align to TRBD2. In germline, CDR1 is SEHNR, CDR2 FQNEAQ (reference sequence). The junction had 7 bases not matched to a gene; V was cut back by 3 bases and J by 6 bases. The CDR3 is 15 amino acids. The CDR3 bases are TGTGCCAGCAGCTTCCCGCGGGGGGTCGGCAATGAGCAGTTCTTC. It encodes CASSFPRGVGNEQFF.

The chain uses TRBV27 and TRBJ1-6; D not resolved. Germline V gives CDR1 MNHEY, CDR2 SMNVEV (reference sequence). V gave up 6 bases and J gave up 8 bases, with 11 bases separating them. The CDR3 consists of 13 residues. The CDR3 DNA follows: TGTGCCAGCAGATGGCAGGCCTATTCACCCCTCCACTTT. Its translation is CASRWQAYSPLHF.

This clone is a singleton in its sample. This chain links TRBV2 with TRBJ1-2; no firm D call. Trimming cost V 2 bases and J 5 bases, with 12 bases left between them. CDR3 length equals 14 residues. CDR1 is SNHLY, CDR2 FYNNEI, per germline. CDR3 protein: CASSEQGDKYGYTF. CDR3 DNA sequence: TGTGCCAGCAGTGAACAAGGAGACAAATATGGCTACACCTTC.

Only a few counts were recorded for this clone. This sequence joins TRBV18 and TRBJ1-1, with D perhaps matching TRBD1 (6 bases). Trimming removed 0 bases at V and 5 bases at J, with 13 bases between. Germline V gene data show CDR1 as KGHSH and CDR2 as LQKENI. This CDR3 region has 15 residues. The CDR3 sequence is CASSPPDKGGTEAFF. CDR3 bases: TGTGCCAGCTCACCACCGGACAAGGGGGGAACTGAAGCTTTCTTT.

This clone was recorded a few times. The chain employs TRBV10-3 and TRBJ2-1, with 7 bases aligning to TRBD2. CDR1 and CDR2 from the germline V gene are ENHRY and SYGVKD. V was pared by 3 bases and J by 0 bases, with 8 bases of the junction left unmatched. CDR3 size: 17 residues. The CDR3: CAISDWDYLSSYNEQFF. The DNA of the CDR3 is TGTGCCATCAGTGACTGGGACTACCTGAGCTCCTACAATGAGCAGTTCTTC.

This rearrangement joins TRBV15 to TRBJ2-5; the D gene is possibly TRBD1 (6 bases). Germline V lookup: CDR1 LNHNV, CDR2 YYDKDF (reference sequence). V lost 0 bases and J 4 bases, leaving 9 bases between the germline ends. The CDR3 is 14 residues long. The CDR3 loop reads CATSRDQGRETQYF. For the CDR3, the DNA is TGTGCCACCAGCAGAGATCAGGGGAGAGAGACCCAGTACTTC.

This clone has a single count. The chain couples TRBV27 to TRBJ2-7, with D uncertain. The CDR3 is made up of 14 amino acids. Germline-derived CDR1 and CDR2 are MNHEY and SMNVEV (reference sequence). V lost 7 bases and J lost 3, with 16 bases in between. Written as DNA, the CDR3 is TGTGCCAGCACCCCCCGCTGGCCTAGCTACGAGCAGTACTTC. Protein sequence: CASTPRWPSYEQYF.

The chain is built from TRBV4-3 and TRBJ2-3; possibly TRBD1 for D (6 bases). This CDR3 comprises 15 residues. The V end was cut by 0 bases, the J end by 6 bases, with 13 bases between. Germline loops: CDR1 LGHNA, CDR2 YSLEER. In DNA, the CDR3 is TGCGCCAGCAGCCAAGAAACAGGGTGGGGTGATACGCAGTATTTT. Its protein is CASSQETGWGDTQYF.

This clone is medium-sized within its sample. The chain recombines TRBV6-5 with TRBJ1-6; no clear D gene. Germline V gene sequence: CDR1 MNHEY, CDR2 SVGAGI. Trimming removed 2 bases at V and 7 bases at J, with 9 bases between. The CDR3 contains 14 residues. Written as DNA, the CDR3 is TGTGCCAGCAGTTACGTCAGTTACAATTCACCCCTCCACTTT. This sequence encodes CASSYVSYNSPLHF.

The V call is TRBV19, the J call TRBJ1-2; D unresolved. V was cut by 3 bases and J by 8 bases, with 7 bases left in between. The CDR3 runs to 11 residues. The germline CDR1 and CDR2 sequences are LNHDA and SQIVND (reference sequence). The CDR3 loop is CASSISGGYTF. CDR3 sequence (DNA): TGTGCCAGTAGTATCTCCGGGGGCTACACCTTC. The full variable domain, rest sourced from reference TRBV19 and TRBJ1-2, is DGGITQSPKYLFRKEGQNVTLSCEQNLNHDAMYWYRQDPGQGLRLIYYSQIVNDFQKGDIAEGYSVSREKKESFPLTVTSAQKNPTAFYLCASSISGGYTFGSGTRLTVV.

The CDR3 DNA reads as TGTGCCAGCAGCTTAAAGGGCTGGGCAGCCCCCGGGACTGAAGCTTTCTTT. Translating it yields CASSLKGWAAPGTEAFF. The rearrangement joins TRBV13 to TRBJ1-1; D remains unclear. The germline V gene has CDR1 PRHDT and CDR2 FYEKMQ (reference sequence). The CDR3 loop spans 17 amino acids. V lost 2 bases, J lost 5 bases, and 21 bases lay in between.

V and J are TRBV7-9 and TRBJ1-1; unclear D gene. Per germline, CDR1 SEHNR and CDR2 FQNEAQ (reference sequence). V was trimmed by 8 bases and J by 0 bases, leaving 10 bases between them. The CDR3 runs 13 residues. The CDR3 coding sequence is TGTGCCAGCCTAACAAATCTGAACACTGAAGCTTTCTTT. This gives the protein CASLTNLNTEAFF.

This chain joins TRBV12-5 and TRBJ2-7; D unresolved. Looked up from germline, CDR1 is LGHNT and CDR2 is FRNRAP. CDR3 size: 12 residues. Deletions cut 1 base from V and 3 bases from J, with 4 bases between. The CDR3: CASGLASYEQYF. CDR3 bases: TGTGCTAGTGGTTTGGCCAGCTACGAGCAGTACTTC.

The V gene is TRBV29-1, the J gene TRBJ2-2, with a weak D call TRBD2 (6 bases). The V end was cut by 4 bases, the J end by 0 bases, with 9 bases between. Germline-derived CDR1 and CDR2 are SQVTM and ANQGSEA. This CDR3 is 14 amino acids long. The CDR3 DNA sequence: TGCAGCGTTGGCTCGGGGGCGAACACCGGGGAGCTGTTTTTT. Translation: CSVGSGANTGELFF.

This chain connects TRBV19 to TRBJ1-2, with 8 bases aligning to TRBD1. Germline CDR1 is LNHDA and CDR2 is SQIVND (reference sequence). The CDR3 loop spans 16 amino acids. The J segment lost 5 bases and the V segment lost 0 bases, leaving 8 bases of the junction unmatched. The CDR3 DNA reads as TGTGCCAGTAGTATAGACCCTGACAGGGGATTGTATGGCTACACCTTC. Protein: CASSIDPDRGLYGYTF.

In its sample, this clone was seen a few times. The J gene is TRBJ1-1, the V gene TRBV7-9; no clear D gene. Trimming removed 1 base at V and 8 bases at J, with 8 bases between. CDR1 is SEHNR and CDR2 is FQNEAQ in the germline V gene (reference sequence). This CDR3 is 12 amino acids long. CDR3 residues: CASSLGVGEAFF. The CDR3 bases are TGTGCCAGCAGCTTAGGAGTAGGGGAAGCTTTCTTT.

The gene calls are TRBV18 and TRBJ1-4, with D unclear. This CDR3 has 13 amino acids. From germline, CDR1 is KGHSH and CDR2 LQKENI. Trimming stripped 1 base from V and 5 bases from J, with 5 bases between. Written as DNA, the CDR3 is TGTGCCAGCTCACCACGGGAGAATGAAAAACTGTTTTTT. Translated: CASSPRENEKLFF.

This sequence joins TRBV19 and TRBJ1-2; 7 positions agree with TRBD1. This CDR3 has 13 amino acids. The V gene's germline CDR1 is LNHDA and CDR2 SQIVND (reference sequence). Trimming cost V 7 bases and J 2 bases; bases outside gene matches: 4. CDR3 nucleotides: TGTGCCAGTACCAAGGGGGCAAACTATGGCTACACCTTC. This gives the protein CASTKGANYGYTF.

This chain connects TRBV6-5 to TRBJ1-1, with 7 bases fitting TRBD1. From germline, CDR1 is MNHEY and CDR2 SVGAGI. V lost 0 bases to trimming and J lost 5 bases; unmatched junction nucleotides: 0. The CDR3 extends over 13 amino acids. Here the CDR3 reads CASSYSQGTEAFF. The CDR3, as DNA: TGTGCCAGCAGTTACTCACAGGGGACTGAAGCTTTCTTT.

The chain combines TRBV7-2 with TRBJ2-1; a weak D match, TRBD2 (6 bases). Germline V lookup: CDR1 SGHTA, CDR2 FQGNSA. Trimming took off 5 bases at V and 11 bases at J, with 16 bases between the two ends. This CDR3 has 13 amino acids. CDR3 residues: CASSDRDFWKQFF. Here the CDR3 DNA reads TGTGCCAGCAGCGATCGGGACTTTTGGAAGCAGTTCTTC. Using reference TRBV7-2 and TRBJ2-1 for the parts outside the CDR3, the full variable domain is GAGVSQSPSNKVTEKGKDVELRCDPISGHTALYWYRQSLGQGLEFLIYFQGNSAPDKSGLPSDRFSAERTGGSVSTLTIQRTQQEDSAVYLCASSDRDFWKQFFGPGTRLTVL.

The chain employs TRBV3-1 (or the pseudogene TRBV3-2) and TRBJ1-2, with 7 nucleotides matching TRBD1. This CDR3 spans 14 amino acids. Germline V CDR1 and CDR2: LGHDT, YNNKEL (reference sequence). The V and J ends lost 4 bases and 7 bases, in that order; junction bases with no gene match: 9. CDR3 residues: CASSRRTGLVGYTF. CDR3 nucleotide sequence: TGTGCCAGCAGCCGTCGGACAGGCCTCGTTGGCTACACCTTC.

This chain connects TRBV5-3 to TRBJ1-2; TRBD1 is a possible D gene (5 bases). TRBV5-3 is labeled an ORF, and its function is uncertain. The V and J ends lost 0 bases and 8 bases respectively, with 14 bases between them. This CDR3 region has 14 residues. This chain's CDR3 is CARSLDPQGGGYTF. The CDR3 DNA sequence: TGTGCCAGAAGCTTGGACCCGCAGGGTGGGGGCTACACCTTC.

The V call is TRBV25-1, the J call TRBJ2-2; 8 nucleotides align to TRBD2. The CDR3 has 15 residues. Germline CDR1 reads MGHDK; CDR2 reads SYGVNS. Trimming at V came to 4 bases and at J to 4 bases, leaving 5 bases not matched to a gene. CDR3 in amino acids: CASSGGLAGTGELFF. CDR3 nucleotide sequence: TGTGCCAGCAGTGGCGGACTAGCCGGCACCGGGGAGCTGTTTTTT.

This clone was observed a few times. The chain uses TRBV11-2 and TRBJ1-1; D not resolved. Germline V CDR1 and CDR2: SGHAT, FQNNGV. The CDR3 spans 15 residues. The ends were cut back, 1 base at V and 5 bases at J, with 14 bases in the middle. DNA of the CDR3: TGTGCCAGCAGCTTAGCCGTCATGTCCGAAACTGAAGCTTTCTTT. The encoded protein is CASSLAVMSETEAFF.

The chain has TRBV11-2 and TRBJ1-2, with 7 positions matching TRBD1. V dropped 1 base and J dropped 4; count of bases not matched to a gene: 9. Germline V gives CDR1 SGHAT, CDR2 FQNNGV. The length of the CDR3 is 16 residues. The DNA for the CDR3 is TGTGCCAGCAGCTTAGGAAGCCACAGGGGCGCCTATGGCTACACCTTC. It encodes CASSLGSHRGAYGYTF.

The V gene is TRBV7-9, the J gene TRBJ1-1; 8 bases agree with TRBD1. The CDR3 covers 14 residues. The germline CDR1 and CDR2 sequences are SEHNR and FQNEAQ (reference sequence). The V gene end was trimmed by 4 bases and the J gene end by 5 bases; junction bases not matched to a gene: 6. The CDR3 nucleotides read TGTGCCAGCAGCTCTCAGGGGGCTGGGACTGAAGCTTTCTTT. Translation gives CASSSQGAGTEAFF.

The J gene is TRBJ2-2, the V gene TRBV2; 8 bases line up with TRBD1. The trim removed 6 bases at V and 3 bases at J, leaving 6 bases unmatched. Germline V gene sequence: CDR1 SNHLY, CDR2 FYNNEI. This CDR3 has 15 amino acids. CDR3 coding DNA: TGTGCCAGCAGCGTTACAGGGGGTGACACCGGGGAGCTGTTTTTT. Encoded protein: CASSVTGGDTGELFF.

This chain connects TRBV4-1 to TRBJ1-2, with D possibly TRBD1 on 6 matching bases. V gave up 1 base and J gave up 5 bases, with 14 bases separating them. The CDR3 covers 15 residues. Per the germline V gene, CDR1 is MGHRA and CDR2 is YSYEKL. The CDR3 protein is CASSQVPGTQYGYTF. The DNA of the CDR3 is TGCGCCAGCAGCCAAGTCCCAGGGACACAATATGGCTACACCTTC.